This T cell receptor beta chain was retrieved from a study of blood T cells in healthy people across ages. Notes on the study in general: Diversity was higher, and naive CD4+ cells more numerous, in long-lived donors than in aged donors. Percentage of naive T cells showed a strong correlation with TCR beta diversity.

This clonotype appeared once. The antigen remains unidentified. The use of a sample-barcoded 5' primer and a J-beta primer mix characterized a second PCR of about 7 to 12 cycles. In TCRdb, the 5' RACE reads were re-called with MiXCR into one record per CDR3 protein. The table records 450,000 to 700,000 distinct CDR3 sequences, 27% of them present only once. This CDR3 spans 14 amino acids. The ends lost 5 bases at V and 5 bases at J; junction bases unmatched: 6. Germline lookup yields CDR1 MNHNY and CDR2 SVGAGI (reference sequence). The sequencing sample was made of blood. This sequence originates from an older woman in good health. This chain links TRBV6-6 with TRBJ1-1; 9 nucleotides match TRBD1. This chain's CDR3 is CASSRTGERTEAFF. DNA of the CDR3: TGTGCCAGCAGTAGGACAGGGGAGAGGACTGAAGCTTTCTTT.